This T cell receptor beta chain was recorded in a study of CD8 T cells in ankylosing spondylitis. A single record per CDR3 protein comes from TCRdb applying MiXCR to the 5' RACE reads. The sample has about 240,000 distinct CDR3 sequences; under 12% are singletons. V lost 8 bases, J lost 5 bases, and 20 bases lay in between. The length of the CDR3 is 15 residues. CDR1 and CDR2 from the germline V gene are ENHRY and SYGVKD. Study conclusions and caveats: As reported, disease-linked clones showed significant enrichment in matched ankylosing spondylitis synovial fluid.

In the case of this clonotype: Antigen: not known.

This sequence joins TRBV10-3 and TRBJ2-3; D is perhaps TRBD2 (6 bases). The TCR sequence derives from a male donor with ankylosing spondylitis or in good health (not recorded which). Sequencing input: blood, either unsorted or a sorted T cell fraction (not recorded which). The CDR3: CAIGPLTLGGDTQYF. CDR3 coding DNA: TGTGCCATCGGGCCTTTGACGCTGGGAGGAGATACGCAGTATTTT.